These T cell receptor beta chains were read from a single sample in a study of T cell responses to AZD1222 COVID-19 vaccine. Measured with immunoSEQ multiplex PCR; TCRdb has only the in-frame clones, and not every one. The table lists 60,000 to 75,000 clones, 83% of them singletons. The starting material was peripheral blood, obtained 28 days after the second AZD1222 dose. The receptor set was obtained from an adult who received the AZD1222 COVID-19 vaccine. The CDR3 runs from the conserved cysteine through the conserved F or W. A D gene is named only where the DNA matches it firmly. Size tells how often a clone was seen (once, few, many) or the class of an expanded clone, and some rows leave it out.

j_gene: TRBJ2-3; v_gene: TRBV5-4; len: 15; d_gene: TRBD2; abundance: -; CDR3aa: CASSSGLPSTDTQYF; CDR3nt: TGTGCCAGCAGCTCGGGACTACCAAGCACAGATACGCAGTATTTT
j_gene: TRBJ2-7; v_gene: TRBV5-6; len: 15; d_gene: -; abundance: -; CDR3aa: CASSLVPESSYEQYF; CDR3nt: TGTGCCAGCAGCTTGGTCCCGGAGAGCTCCTACGAGCAGTACTTC
j_gene: TRBJ2-5; v_gene: TRBV4-2; len: 16; d_gene: -; abundance: -; CDR3aa: CASSQEDQGWPETQYF; CDR3nt: TGTGCCAGCAGCCAAGAGGACCAGGGGTGGCCGGAGACCCAGTACTTC
j_gene: TRBJ1-5; v_gene: TRBV6-5; len: 15; d_gene: -; abundance: -; CDR3aa: CASKKGGSSNQPQHF; CDR3nt: TGTGCCAGCAAAAAGGGGGGGTCTAGCAATCAGCCCCAGCATTTT
j_gene: TRBJ1-3; v_gene: TRBV6-5; len: 14; d_gene: TRBD1; abundance: -; CDR3aa: CASRSQGIGNTIYF; CDR3nt: TGTGCCAGCAGGTCACAGGGGATCGGAAACACCATATATTTT
j_gene: TRBJ2-2; v_gene: TRBV7-9; len: 16; d_gene: -; abundance: once; CDR3aa: CASSGTGTRFTGELFF; CDR3nt: TGTGCCAGCAGCGGAACCGGGACACGTTTCACCGGGGAGCTGTTTTTT
j_gene: TRBJ2-2; v_gene: TRBV19; len: 15; d_gene: TRBD2; abundance: once; CDR3aa: CASSQRDFSNGELFF; CDR3nt: TGTGCCAGTAGTCAGCGGGACTTTTCCAACGGGGAGCTGTTTTTT
j_gene: TRBJ1-2; v_gene: TRBV11-1; len: 13; d_gene: TRBD1; abundance: -; CDR3aa: CASSRDRGHGYTF; CDR3nt: TGTGCCAGCAGCCGTGACAGGGGACATGGCTACACCTTC
j_gene: TRBJ2-5; v_gene: TRBV9; len: 13; d_gene: TRBD2; abundance: -; CDR3aa: CASGTSGAETQYF; CDR3nt: TGTGCCAGCGGGACTAGCGGGGCGGAGACCCAGTACTTC
j_gene: TRBJ1-5; v_gene: TRBV2; len: 14; d_gene: -; abundance: -; CDR3aa: CASRLRQQNQPQHF; CDR3nt: TGTGCCAGCCGCTTAAGACAGCAGAATCAGCCCCAGCATTTT
j_gene: TRBJ1-5; v_gene: TRBV28; len: 14; d_gene: -; abundance: -; CDR3aa: CASTGGRRAGPQHF; CDR3nt: TGTGCCAGCACGGGGGGGCGGCGGGCCGGGCCCCAGCATTTT
j_gene: TRBJ1-5; v_gene: TRBV28; len: 12; d_gene: -; abundance: -; CDR3aa: CASISGNQPQHF; CDR3nt: TGTGCCAGCATATCCGGGAATCAGCCCCAGCATTTT
j_gene: TRBJ2-7; v_gene: TRBV11-2; len: 14; d_gene: TRBD1; abundance: -; CDR3aa: CASSSYRGLYEQYF; CDR3nt: TGTGCCAGCAGCTCCTACAGGGGGCTGTACGAGCAGTACTTC
j_gene: TRBJ1-1; v_gene: TRBV12-2; len: 17; d_gene: -; abundance: -; CDR3aa: CASRRRDKDSKNTEAFF; CDR3nt: TGTGCAAGTCGCCGCCGGGACAAAGACTCAAAGAACACTGAAGCTTTCTTT
j_gene: TRBJ1-2; v_gene: TRBV29-1; len: 16; d_gene: TRBD1; abundance: -; CDR3aa: CSVEAFDREGDYGYTF; CDR3nt: TGCAGCGTTGAAGCGTTCGACAGGGAAGGTGACTATGGCTACACCTTC
j_gene: TRBJ1-1; v_gene: TRBV7-2; len: 14; d_gene: -; abundance: -; CDR3aa: CATSQPGGVAEAFF; CDR3nt: TGTGCCACCTCACAACCGGGGGGCGTTGCTGAAGCTTTCTTT
j_gene: TRBJ2-7; v_gene: TRBV11-2; len: 15; d_gene: TRBD2; abundance: -; CDR3aa: CASSLVSAGGYEQYF; CDR3nt: TGTGCCAGCAGCTTAGTTTCAGCGGGGGGATACGAGCAGTACTTC